This T cell receptor (beta chain) was retrieved from a study of T cells after somatic rescue of genetic block (dated by TCRdb to 2019 to 2021). Describing the broader study: What the study looked at was long-term robustness, specifically in a T-cell system that came about through somatic rescue of a genetic block in T-cell development.

CDR1 and CDR2 are drawn from the germline V gene: KGHSH, LQKENI. V loses 1 base of germline sequence and J loses 0 bases, and the interval between the two ends is 6 bases. The CDR3 contains 14 residues, cysteine and phenylalanine counted. The DNA shown is the 42-base CDR3, in frame from base 1. The receptor library was made with the immunoSEQ multiplex PCR assay. What TCRdb holds here is the immuneACCESS table cut down to in-frame rearrangements. Part of the clones is not present; checked against another copy, under half of the missing clones reflect an unresolved V gene, and the others are unexplained. The sample table lists around 64,000 clones, about 90% of them with a count of one. The ten top clones hold approximately 3% of the sample. Of note for this clone: Its antigen remains undetermined. Base qualities are not recorded, but no much larger clone differs from it by a single base.

The chain employs TRBV18 and TRBJ2-5; a tentative D call is TRBD2 (6 bases match). The sequenced material came from peripheral blood mononuclear cells (PBMCs). This clonotype was sampled from a man in his forties or fifties. Read as DNA, the sequence is TGTGCCAGCTCACCACGGGGGGACCAAGAGACCCAGTACTTC. Protein translation: CASSPRGDQETQYF.